Here is one T cell receptor beta chain with its context. The antigen is undetermined. The source of the sample is a study of cytomegalovirus exposure and HLA in healthy donors. The CDR3 extends over 15 amino acids. The germline V gene encodes CDR1 MNHEY and CDR2 SMNVEV (reference sequence). With 3 bases removed from V and 2 bases from J, the gap between germline ends came to 14 bases. Study-wide points: Links to common viral pathogens appeared, in a later analysis, for several of the most significant clusters.

The PCR employed 60 Vbeta primers together with 13 Jbeta primers. TCRdb's copy holds only in-frame clones and misses some; the assay was immunoSEQ multiplex PCR. The sample carries roughly 200,000 clones, roughly four fifths recorded once. This TCR derives from a woman between 40 and 50 years old in good health and CMV-seronegative. The sequenced sample was PBMCs. The V call is TRBV27, the J call TRBJ2-7; D may be TRBD1 (6 bases). This CDR3 is CASSFGGSSAYEQYF. The CDR3 DNA follows: TGTGCCAGCAGTTTTGGGGGCTCGTCAGCCTACGAGCAGTACTTC.